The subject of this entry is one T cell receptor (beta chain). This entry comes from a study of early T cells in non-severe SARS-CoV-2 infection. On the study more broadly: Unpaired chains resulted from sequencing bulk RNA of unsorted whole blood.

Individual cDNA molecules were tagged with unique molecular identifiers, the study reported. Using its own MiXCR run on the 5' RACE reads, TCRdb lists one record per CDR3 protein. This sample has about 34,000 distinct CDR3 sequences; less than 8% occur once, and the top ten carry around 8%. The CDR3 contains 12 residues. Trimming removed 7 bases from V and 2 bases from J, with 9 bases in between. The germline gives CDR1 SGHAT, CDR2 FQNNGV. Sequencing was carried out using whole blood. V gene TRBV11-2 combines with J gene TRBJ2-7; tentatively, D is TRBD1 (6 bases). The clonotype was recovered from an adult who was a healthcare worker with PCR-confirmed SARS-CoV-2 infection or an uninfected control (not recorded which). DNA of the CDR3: TGTGCCAGCACCAGGGGAGCCTACGAGCAGTACTTC. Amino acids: CASTRGAYEQYF. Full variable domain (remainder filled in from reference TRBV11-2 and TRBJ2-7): EAGVAQSPRYKIIEKRQSVAFWCNPISGHATLYWYQQILGQGPKLLIQFQNNGVVDDSQLPKDRFSAERLKGVDSTLKIQPAKLEDSAVYLCASTRGAYEQYFGPGTRLTVT.